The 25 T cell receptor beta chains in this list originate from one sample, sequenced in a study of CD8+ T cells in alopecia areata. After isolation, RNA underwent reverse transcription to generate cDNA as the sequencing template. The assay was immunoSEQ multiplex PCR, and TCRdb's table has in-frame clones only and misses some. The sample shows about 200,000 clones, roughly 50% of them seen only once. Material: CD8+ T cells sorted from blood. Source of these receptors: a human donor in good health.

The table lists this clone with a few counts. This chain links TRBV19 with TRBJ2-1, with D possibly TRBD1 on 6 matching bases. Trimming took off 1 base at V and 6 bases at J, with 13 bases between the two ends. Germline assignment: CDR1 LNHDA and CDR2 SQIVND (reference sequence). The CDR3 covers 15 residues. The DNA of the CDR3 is TGTGCCAGTAGTATAGTGGGGGCCCGGGCCAATGAGCAGTTCTTC. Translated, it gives CASSIVGARANEQFF.

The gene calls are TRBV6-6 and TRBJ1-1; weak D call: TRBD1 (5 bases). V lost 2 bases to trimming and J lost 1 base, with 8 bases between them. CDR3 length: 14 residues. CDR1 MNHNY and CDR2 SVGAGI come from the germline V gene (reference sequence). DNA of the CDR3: TGTGCCAGCAGTTACCCTACAGGGAACACTGAAGCTTTCTTT. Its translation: CASSYPTGNTEAFF.

The DNA for the CDR3 is TGTGCCAGCAGTGAAGGACAGAGCCAAGGCTACACCTTC. Translating gives CASSEGQSQGYTF. V gene TRBV2 combines with J gene TRBJ1-2; possibly TRBD1 for D (5 bases). The CDR3 covers 13 residues. The V end was cut by 1 base, the J end by 8 bases, with 11 bases between. Germline V gene sequence: CDR1 SNHLY, CDR2 FYNNEI.

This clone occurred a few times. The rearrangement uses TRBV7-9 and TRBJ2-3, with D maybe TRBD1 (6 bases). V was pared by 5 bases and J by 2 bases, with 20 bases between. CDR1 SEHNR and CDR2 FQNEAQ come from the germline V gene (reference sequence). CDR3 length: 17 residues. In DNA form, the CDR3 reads TGTGCCAGCAGCGGACGGGACACCTACTCCTACACAGATACGCAGTATTTT. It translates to CASSGRDTYSYTDTQYF.

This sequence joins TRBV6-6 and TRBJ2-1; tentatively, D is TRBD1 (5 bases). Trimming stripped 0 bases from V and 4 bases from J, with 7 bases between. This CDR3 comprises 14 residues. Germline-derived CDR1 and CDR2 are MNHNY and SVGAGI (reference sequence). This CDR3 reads CASSYSQGYNEQFF. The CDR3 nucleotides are TGTGCCAGCAGTTACTCGCAGGGATACAATGAGCAGTTCTTC.

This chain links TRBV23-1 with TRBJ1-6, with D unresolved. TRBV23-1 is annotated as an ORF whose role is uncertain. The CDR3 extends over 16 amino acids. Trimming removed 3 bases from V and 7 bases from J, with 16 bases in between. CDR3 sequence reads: CASSHYPRGDNSPLHF. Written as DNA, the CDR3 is TGCGCCAGCAGTCACTACCCTCGGGGAGACAATTCACCCCTCCACTTT.

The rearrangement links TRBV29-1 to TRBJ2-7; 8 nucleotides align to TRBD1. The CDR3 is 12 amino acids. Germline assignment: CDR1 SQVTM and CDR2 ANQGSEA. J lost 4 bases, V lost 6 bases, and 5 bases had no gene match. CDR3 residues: CSVPGQAYEQYF. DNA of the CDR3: TGCAGCGTGCCGGGACAGGCATACGAGCAGTACTTC.

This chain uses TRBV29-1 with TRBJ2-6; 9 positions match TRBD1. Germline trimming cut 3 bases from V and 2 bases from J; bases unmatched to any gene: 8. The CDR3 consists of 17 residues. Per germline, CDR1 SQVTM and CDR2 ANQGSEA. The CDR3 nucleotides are TGCAGCGTTGATTTGGACAGGGGCACGCCTGGGGCCAACGTCCTGACTTTC. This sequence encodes CSVDLDRGTPGANVLTF.

The CDR3 region has the DNA TGTGCCAGCAGCTTGGGCAGGGTGAGCACTGAAGCTTTCTTT. Encoded protein: CASSLGRVSTEAFF. The chain has TRBV7-9 and TRBJ1-1; weak D call: TRBD1 (5 bases). This CDR3 comprises 14 residues. The V gene's germline CDR1 is SEHNR and CDR2 FQNEAQ (reference sequence). Trimming pared 3 bases from V and 4 bases from J, leaving 12 bases between.

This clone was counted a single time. This CDR3 reads CASTPRLISDTQYF. The CDR3 bases are TGTGCCAGCACTCCTAGACTCATTTCAGATACGCAGTATTTT. This chain uses TRBV6-6 with TRBJ2-3; D is uncertain. Trimming pared 7 bases from V and 4 bases from J, leaving 15 bases between. This CDR3 region has 14 residues. CDR1 MNHNY and CDR2 SVGAGI come from the germline V gene (reference sequence).

The CDR3 spells CASSLKGHTEAFF. The CDR3 bases are TGCGCCAGCAGCTTGAAAGGGCACACTGAAGCTTTCTTT. The V gene is TRBV5-1, the J gene TRBJ1-1, with unresolved D. The CDR3 length is 13 residues. Germline V gene data show CDR1 as SGHRS and CDR2 as YFSETQ. The germline V and J ends were trimmed by 1 base and 3 bases, with 7 bases remaining between them.

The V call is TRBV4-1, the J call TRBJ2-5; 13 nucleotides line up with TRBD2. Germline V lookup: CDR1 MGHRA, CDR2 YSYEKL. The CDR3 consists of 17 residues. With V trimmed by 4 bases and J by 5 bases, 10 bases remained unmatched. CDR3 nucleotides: TGCGCCAGCAGCCTTCGGACTAGCGGGGGAGTCGGGGAGACCCAGTACTTC. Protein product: CASSLRTSGGVGETQYF.

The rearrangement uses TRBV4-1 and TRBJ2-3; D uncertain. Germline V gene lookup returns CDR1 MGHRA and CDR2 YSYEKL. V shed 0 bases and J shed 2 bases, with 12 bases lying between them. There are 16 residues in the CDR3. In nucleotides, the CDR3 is TGCGCCAGCAGCCAAGAAAGGGCCTTACCCACAGATACGCAGTATTTT. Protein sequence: CASSQERALPTDTQYF.

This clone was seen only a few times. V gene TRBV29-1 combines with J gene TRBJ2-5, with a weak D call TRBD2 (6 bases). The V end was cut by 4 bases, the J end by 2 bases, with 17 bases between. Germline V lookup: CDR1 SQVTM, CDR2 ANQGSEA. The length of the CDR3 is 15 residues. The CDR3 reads CSVGGLPSDQETQYF. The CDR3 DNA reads TGCAGCGTTGGTGGACTCCCTAGCGATCAAGAGACCCAGTACTTC.

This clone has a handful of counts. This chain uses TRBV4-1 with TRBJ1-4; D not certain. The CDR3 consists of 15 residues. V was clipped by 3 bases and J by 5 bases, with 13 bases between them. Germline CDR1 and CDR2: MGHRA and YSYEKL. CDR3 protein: CASSQVLGLNEKLFF. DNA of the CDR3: TGCGCCAGCAGCCAGGTTTTGGGCCTAAATGAAAAACTGTTTTTT.

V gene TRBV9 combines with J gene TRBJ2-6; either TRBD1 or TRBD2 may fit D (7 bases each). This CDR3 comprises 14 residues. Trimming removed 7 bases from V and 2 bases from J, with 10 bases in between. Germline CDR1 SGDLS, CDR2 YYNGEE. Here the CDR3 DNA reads TGTGCCAGCCAGGGGGGGACTGGGGCCAACGTCCTGACTTTC. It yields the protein CASQGGTGANVLTF.

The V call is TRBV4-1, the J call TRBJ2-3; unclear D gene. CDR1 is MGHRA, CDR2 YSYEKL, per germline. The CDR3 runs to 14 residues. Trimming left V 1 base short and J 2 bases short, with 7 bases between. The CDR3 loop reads CASSQVRSTDTQYF. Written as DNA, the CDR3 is TGCGCCAGCAGCCAAGTTCGGTCCACAGATACGCAGTATTTT.

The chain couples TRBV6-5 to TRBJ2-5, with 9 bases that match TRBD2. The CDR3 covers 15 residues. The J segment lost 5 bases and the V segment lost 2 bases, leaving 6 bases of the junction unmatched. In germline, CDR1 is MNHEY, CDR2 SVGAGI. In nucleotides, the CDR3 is TGTGCCAGCAGTTACGGCCAGCGGGGGGAGGAGACCCAGTACTTC. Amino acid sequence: CASSYGQRGEETQYF.

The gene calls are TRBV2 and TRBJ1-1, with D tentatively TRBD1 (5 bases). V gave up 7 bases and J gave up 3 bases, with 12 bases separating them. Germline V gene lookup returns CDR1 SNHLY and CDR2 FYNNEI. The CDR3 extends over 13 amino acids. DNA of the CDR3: TGTGCCAGCATTACGGGACGGTACACTGAAGCTTTCTTT. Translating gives CASITGRYTEAFF.

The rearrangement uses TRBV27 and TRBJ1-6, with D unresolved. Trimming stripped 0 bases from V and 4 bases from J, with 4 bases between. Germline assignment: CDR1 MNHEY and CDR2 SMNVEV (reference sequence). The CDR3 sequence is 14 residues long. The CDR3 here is CASSLSRYNSPLHF. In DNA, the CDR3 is TGTGCCAGCAGTTTATCGAGATATAATTCACCCCTCCACTTT.

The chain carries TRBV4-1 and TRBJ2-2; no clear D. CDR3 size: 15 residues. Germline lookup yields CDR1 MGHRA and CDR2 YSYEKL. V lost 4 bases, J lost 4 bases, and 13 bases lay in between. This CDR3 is CASSRVRSGTGELFF. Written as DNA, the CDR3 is TGCGCCAGCAGCCGTGTCCGGTCGGGCACCGGGGAGCTGTTTTTT.

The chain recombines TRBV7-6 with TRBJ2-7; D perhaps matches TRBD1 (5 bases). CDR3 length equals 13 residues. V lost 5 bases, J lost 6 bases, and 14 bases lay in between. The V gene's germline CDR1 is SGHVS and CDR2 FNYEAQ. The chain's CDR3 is CASSHAGSREQYF. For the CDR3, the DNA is TGTGCCAGCAGCCATGCAGGGTCGCGCGAGCAGTACTTC. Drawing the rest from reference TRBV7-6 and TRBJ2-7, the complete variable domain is GAGVSQSPRYKVTKRGQDVALRCDPISGHVSLYWYRQALGQGPEFLTYFNYEAQQDKSGLPNDRFSAERPEGSISTLTIQRTEQRDSAMYRCASSHAGSREQYFGPGTRLTVT.

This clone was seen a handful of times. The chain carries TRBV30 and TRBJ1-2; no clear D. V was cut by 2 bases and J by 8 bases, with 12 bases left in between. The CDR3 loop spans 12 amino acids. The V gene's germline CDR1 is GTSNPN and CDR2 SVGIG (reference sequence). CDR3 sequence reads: CAWSTRSPGYTF. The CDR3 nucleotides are TGTGCCTGGAGTACCCGCTCCCCCGGCTACACCTTC. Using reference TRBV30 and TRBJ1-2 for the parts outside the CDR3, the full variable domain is SQTIHQWPATLVQPVGSPLSLECTVEGTSNPNLYWYRQAAGRGLQLLFYSVGIGQISSEVPQNLSASRPQDRQFILSSKKLLLSDSGFYLCAWSTRSPGYTFGSGTRLTVV.

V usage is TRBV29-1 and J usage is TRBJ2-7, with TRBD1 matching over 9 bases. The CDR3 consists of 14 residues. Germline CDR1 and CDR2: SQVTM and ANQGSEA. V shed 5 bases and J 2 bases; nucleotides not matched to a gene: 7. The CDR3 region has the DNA TGCAGCGTTCTGACCGGGACAGGGACCTACGAGCAGTACTTC. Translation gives CSVLTGTGTYEQYF.

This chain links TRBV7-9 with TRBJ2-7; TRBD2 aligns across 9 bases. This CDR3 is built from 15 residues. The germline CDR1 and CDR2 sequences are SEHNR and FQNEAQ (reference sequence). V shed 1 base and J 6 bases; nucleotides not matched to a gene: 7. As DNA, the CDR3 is TGTGCCAGCAGCTTAGTTGGTAGCGGGGGAATCGAGCAGTACTTC. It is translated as CASSLVGSGGIEQYF.